The sequence of this T cell receptor (beta chain) was determined in a study of blood T cell repertoires in COVID-19. Study as a whole: PBMCs, B-cell-depleted T cells, or T cells were the source of the cDNA or gDNA that made up the material.

Clones were sequenced by immunoSEQ multiplex PCR, and TCRdb holds only the in-frame ones, with some missing. Of 150,000 to 200,000 clones in the sample, around nine tenths were seen once. The sample consisted of peripheral blood. The TCR was taken from a man aged 35 to 55 with active or convalescent COVID-19.

The DNA of the CDR3 is TGTGCCAGCAGGGGGACTAGCGGGGGGTTCCCGACCTACGAGCAGTACTTC. Translated, it gives CASRGTSGGFPTYEQYF. The chain has TRBV2 and TRBJ2-7; TRBD2 matches at 15 bases. The CDR3 contains 17 residues. V lost 6 bases and J lost 2; bases outside the gene matches: 8. Germline values: CDR1 SNHLY, CDR2 FYNNEI. Filled out from reference TRBV2 and TRBJ2-7, the complete variable domain reads EPEVTQTPSHQVTQMGQEVILRCVPISNHLYFYWYRQILGQKVEFLVSFYNNEISEKSEIFDDQFSVERPDGSNFTLKIRSTKLEDSAMYFCASRGTSGGFPTYEQYFGPGTRLTVT.